These T cell receptor beta chains were read from a single sample in a study of shared clonotypes between healthy human individuals. Sequencing used immunoSEQ multiplex PCR; TCRdb keeps in-frame clones, though not all of them. The table includes about 960,000 clones, around 80% detected once. The sample comprised memory CD4+ T cells sorted from blood. The receptor source for this set is a man younger than 35 in good health. Both conserved end residues are part of each CDR3. A D gene is named only where the DNA matches it firmly. Expanded clones are given a class, and other clones once, few, many or no size at all.

clone_size cdr3_length d_call j_call v_call cdr3_nt cdr3_aa
NA 16 NA TRBJ2-5 TRBV4-3 TGCGCCAGCAGCCAAGATTTGTTGAGATTCGGGGAGACCCAGTACTTC CASSQDLLRFGETQYF
NA 16 TRBD1 TRBJ2-2 TRBV30 TGTGCCTGTCCCGGGACAGGTTCTGGGTGGAGCGGGGAGCTGTTTTTT CACPGTGSGWSGELFF
many 14 NA TRBJ2-2 TRBV7-9 TGTGCCAGCAGAACTACAGGGAACACCGGGGAGCTGTTTTTT CASRTTGNTGELFF
NA 14 NA TRBJ1-5 TRBV28 TGTGCCAGCAGTTTGTTAACTAGCAATCAGCCCCAGCATTTT CASSLLTSNQPQHF
NA 15 TRBD1 TRBJ2-2 TRBV11-2 TGTGCCAGCAGCTTACAGGGGGCGGGCACCGGGGAGCTGTTTTTT CASSLQGAGTGELFF
NA 13 NA TRBJ1-1 TRBV18 TGTGCCAGCTCACCCCCGGCTAACACTGAAGCTTTCTTT CASSPPANTEAFF
NA 13 NA TRBJ1-2 TRBV7-2 TGTGCCAGCAGCTTAGGCCCCAACTATGGCTACACCTTC CASSLGPNYGYTF
NA 15 NA TRBJ1-6 TRBV6-6 TGTGCCAGCAGTAATGGGGGGGCCGGGGATTCACCCCTCCACTTT CASSNGGAGDSPLHF
NA 17 NA TRBJ2-5 TRBV12-2 TGTGCAAGTCGCTTCCTCCGGGAGGGGGACAGAAAAGAGACCCAGTACTTC CASRFLREGDRKETQYF
NA 15 TRBD1 TRBJ1-5 TRBV7-8 TGTGCCAGCAGCCACGGACAGGGGGCGGGTCAGCCCCAGCATTTT CASSHGQGAGQPQHF
NA 20 TRBD2 TRBJ2-5 TRBV11-2 TGTGCCAGCAGCTTAGACGCGGGACTAGCGGGGGTTCCCTCTGCAGGATCCCAGTACTTC CASSLDAGLAGVPSAGSQYF
NA 14 TRBD2 TRBJ2-7 TRBV4-3 TGCGCCAGCAGCCAGGGACTAGGTTTCTACGAGCAGTACTTC CASSQGLGFYEQYF
NA 15 TRBD1 TRBJ1-3 TRBV29-1 TGCAGCGTTGAAGATCCAGGACAGGGGTGGGACACCATATATTTT CSVEDPGQGWDTIYF
NA 11 NA TRBJ2-1 TRBV15 TGTGCCACCAGCAGGTTCAATGAGCAGTTCTTC CATSRFNEQFF
NA 14 NA TRBJ2-7 TRBV5-4 TGTGCCAGCAGCTTAGGGCATGGAGCCTACGAGCAGTACTTC CASSLGHGAYEQYF
NA 16 NA TRBJ2-7 TRBV10-2 TGCGCCAGCAGTGAGTCTAGGAGCGCGGGGCACTACGAGCAGTACTTC CASSESRSAGHYEQYF
NA 14 NA TRBJ1-1 TRBV9 TGTGCCAGCAGCGCCCGTACCGAGGGGACTGAAGCTTTCTTT CASSARTEGTEAFF
NA 15 TRBD1 TRBJ2-2 TRBV12-5 TGTGCTAGTGGGGATGGGGACAGATACACCGGGGAGCTGTTTTTT CASGDGDRYTGELFF
once 16 NA TRBJ2-1 TRBV9 TGTGCCAGCAGCGTAGGGGGGCGTAGCTCCTACAATGAGCAGTTCTTC CASSVGGRSSYNEQFF
once 12 NA TRBJ1-2 TRBV2 TGTGCCAGCAGTGAAAGTCGGGCAGGCTACACCTTC CASSESRAGYTF
NA 14 NA TRBJ2-5 TRBV6-1 TGTGCCAGCAGGGGGCGGGGCTTTGGGGAGACCCAGTACTTC CASRGRGFGETQYF
NA 13 NA TRBJ2-4 TRBV29-1 TGCAGCGCTGACCTTGGAAGAGAAAACATTCAGTACTTC CSADLGRENIQYF
NA 12 NA TRBJ1-1 TRBV6-1 TGTGCCAGCAGATCACCAGGGTGGGTAGCTTTCTTT CASRSPGWVAFF
many 16 NA TRBJ1-5 TRBV21-1 TGTGCCAGCAGCCATCCTTCGAGCCCGGCGGAGCAGCCCCAGCATTTT CASSHPSSPAEQPQHF
NA 13 NA TRBJ2-3 TRBV27 TGTGCCAGCAGTCCACTAGGCACAGATACGCAGTATTTT CASSPLGTDTQYF
NA 17 TRBD2 TRBJ2-2 TRBV4-2 TGTGCCAGCAGCCGAGAGGGAGCGGGGGGAGGCACCGGGGAGCTGTTTTTT CASSREGAGGGTGELFF
once 13 NA TRBJ1-2 TRBV10-3 TGTGCCATCAGTGCATTAGGGGGAGTCGGCTACACCTTC CAISALGGVGYTF
NA 19 TRBD2 TRBJ2-3 TRBV10-3 TGTGCCATCAGCCCAACCCAGCCGGGACTAGCGGGAGGCACAGATACGCAGTATTTT CAISPTQPGLAGGTDTQYF
few 16 TRBD2 TRBJ2-7 TRBV7-2 TGTGCCAGCAGCGCCGGACTAGCGCGAGCCAATTACGAGCAGTACTTC CASSAGLARANYEQYF
once 15 NA TRBJ1-3 TRBV5-4 TGTGCCAGCAGCGCGGGGACGGGCTCTGGAAACACCATATATTTT CASSAGTGSGNTIYF
few 13 NA TRBJ2-7 TRBV27 TGTGCCAGCAGAGGTGGGGGGGGCCACGAGCAGTACTTC CASRGGGGHEQYF
NA 11 NA TRBJ1-1 TRBV6-5 TGTGCCAGCAGTGACCGGTCTGAAGCTTTCTTT CASSDRSEAFF
few 17 NA TRBJ1-3 TRBV30 TGTGCCTGGAGTGAGGCCCTGAGCACCCGCTCTGGAAACACCATATATTTT CAWSEALSTRSGNTIYF
few 15 TRBD1 TRBJ2-1 TRBV2 TGTGCCAGCAGCTCCCGGGACAGGATGGGCAATGAGCAGTTCTTC CASSSRDRMGNEQFF
few 16 NA TRBJ1-6 TRBV6-1 TGTGCCAGCAGTGGGGTACAGGATTTCCGAAATTCACCCCTCCACTTT CASSGVQDFRNSPLHF
NA 15 NA TRBJ2-3 TRBV19 TGTGCCAGTAGTACCAGGTCCACTAGCTCAGATACGCAGTATTTT CASSTRSTSSDTQYF
NA 11 NA TRBJ1-2 TRBV10-3 TGTGCCATCAGTGAGTCGACAGGTCTCACCTTC CAISESTGLTF
NA 12 NA TRBJ2-7 TRBV28 TGTGCCAGCCGTGGACAGAGAGGCGAGCAGTACTTC CASRGQRGEQYF
NA 17 NA TRBJ2-5 TRBV5-8 TGTGCCAGCAGCTTTCGCAGGACGGAGCGATATCAAGAGACCCAGTACTTC CASSFRRTERYQETQYF
NA 16 NA TRBJ2-3 TRBV18 TGTGCCAGCTCACCACCCGGGGGGCTAAGCACAGATACGCAGTATTTT CASSPPGGLSTDTQYF
NA 12 NA TRBJ1-2 TRBV30 TGTGCCTGGAGTGTACTCAGCAGTGGCTACACCTTC CAWSVLSSGYTF
NA 16 TRBD1 TRBJ2-2 TRBV5-4 TGTGCCAGCAGCCCCCGGACAGGGGAAAACACCGGGGAGCTGTTTTTT CASSPRTGENTGELFF
NA 15 TRBD1 TRBJ1-2 TRBV7-2 TGTGCCAGCAGCCGAGGGACAGAACAACACTATGGCTACACCTTC CASSRGTEQHYGYTF
NA 15 NA TRBJ2-7 TRBV5-6 TGTGCCAGCAGCTTCAGACTATTAAGCTCCTACGAGCAGTACTTC CASSFRLLSSYEQYF
NA 17 NA TRBJ1-6 TRBV5-1 TGCGCCAGCAGCCTCCGGGTGGGGGGGAGTTTCAATTCACCCCTCCACTTT CASSLRVGGSFNSPLHF
NA 15 NA TRBJ2-1 TRBV9 TGTGCCAGCAGCGTTTCAGGGGGGTCCTACAATGAGCAGTTCTTC CASSVSGGSYNEQFF
NA 14 TRBD1 TRBJ1-2 TRBV7-2 TGTGCCAGCAGCTTGGGACAGGGGGGATATGGCTACACCTTC CASSLGQGGYGYTF
NA 15 TRBD2 TRBJ2-3 TRBV5-1 TGCGCCAGCAGGCCTAGCGGGGACCGCACAGATACGCAGTATTTT CASRPSGDRTDTQYF
NA 15 NA TRBJ1-1 TRBV5-6 TGTGCCAGCAGCTTGTGGGGGGGCGCTTCCACTGAAGCTTTCTTT CASSLWGGASTEAFF
NA 12 NA TRBJ2-7 TRBV5-6 TGTGCCAGCAGCCTCAGCGGCTACGAGCAGTACTTC CASSLSGYEQYF
once 16 NA TRBJ2-7 TRBV10-3 TGTGCCATCAGTGAGACCGGACAGCCAAAACTCTACGAGCAGTACTTC CAISETGQPKLYEQYF
NA 15 NA TRBJ1-6 TRBV5-6 TGTGCCAGCAGCTTGGCACGGCTGCCAATTTCACCCCTCCACTTT CASSLARLPISPLHF
NA 16 TRBD2 TRBJ2-3 TRBV5-1 TGCGCCAGCAGCCCCGGGTGGACTAGCGAAAAAGATACGCAGTATTTT CASSPGWTSEKDTQYF
NA 17 TRBD2 TRBJ2-3 TRBV7-9 TGTGCCAGCAGCTTGCTAGCGGGAGTTGGAGTTTCAGATACGCAGTATTTT CASSLLAGVGVSDTQYF
NA 12 NA TRBJ1-2 TRBV7-8 TGTGCCAGCAGCGTTCAGGGGAAGGGCTACACCTTC CASSVQGKGYTF
NA 16 TRBD1 TRBJ2-2 TRBV19 TGTGCCAGTAGCAATAACAGGGGGCGGAACACCGGGGAGCTGTTTTTT CASSNNRGRNTGELFF
once 13 NA TRBJ2-2 TRBV5-1 TGCGCCAGCAGCCTCGACAACACCGGGGAGCTGTTTTTT CASSLDNTGELFF